This T cell receptor (beta chain) was sequenced in a study of blood T cell repertoires in COVID-19. Study-wide background: Samples of COVID-19 (acute and convalescent) were obtained from the United States, Italy and Spain. T cells, B-cell-depleted T cells, or PBMCs supplied cDNA or gDNA.

How the authors handled the data: Estimates of nucleated cell counts were drawn from the amplification of reference gene primers. Repertoires were generated with immunoSEQ multiplex PCR, while TCRdb's copy carries only in-frame clones and drops some. The V and J calls and the clone size are those of that table, but D and trimming were determined from the DNA. The sample includes 50,000 to 75,000 clones, about 77% of them seen just once. This CDR3 comprises 18 residues. Germline CDR1 is MNHNY and CDR2 is SVGAGI (reference sequence). Losses at the gene ends were 6 bases for V and 0 bases for J; bases not matched to a gene: 5.

The TCR was taken from a man older than 75 with active or convalescent COVID-19. Sequencing was done on a sample of peripheral blood. The V and J genes are TRBV6-6 and TRBJ2-6; 13 nucleotides align to TRBD2. DNA for the CDR3: TGTGCCAGCAGACGACTAGCGGGAGGAGGCTCTGGGGCCAACGTCCTGACTTTC. Residues: CASRRLAGGGSGANVLTF.